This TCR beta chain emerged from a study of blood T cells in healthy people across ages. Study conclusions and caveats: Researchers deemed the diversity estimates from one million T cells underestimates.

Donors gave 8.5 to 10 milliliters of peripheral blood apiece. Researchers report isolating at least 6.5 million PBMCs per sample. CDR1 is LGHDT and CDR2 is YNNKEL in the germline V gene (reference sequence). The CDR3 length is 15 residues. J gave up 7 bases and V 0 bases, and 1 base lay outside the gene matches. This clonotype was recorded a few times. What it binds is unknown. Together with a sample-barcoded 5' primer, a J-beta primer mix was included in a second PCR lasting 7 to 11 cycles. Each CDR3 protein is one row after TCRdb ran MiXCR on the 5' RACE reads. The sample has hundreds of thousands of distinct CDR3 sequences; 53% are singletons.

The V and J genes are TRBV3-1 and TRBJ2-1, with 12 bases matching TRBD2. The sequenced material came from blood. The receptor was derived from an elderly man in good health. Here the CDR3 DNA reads TGTGCCAGCAGCCAAGATGGGACTAGCGGGAATGAGCAGTTCTTC. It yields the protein CASSQDGTSGNEQFF.